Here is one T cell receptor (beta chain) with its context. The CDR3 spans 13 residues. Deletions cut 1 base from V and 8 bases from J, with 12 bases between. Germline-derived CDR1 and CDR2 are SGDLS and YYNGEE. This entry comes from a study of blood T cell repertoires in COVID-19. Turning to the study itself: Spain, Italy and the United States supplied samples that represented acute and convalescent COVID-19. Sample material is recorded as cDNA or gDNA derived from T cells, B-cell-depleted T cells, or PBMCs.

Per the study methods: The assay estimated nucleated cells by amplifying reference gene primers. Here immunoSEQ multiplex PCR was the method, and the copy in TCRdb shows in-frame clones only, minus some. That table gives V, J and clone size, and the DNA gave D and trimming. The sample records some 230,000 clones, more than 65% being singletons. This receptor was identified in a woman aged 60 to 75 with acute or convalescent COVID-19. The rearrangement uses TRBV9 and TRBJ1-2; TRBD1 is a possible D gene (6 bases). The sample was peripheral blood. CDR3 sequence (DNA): TGTGCCAGCAGCGTAACCACAGGGTCCGGCTACACCTTC. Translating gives CASSVTTGSGYTF.